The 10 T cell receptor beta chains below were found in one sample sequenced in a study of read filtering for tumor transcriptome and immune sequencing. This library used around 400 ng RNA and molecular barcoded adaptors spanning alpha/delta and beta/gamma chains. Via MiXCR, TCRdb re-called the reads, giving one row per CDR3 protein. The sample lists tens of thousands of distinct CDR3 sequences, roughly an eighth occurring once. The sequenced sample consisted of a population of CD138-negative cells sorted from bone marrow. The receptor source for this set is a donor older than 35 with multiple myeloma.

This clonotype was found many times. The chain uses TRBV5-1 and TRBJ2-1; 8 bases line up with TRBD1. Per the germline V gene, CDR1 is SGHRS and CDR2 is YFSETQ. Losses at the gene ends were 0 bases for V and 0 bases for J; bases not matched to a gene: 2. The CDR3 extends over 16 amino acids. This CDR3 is CASSLDRGNSYNEQFF. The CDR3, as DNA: TGCGCCAGCAGCTTGGACAGGGGGAACTCCTACAATGAGCAGTTCTTC.

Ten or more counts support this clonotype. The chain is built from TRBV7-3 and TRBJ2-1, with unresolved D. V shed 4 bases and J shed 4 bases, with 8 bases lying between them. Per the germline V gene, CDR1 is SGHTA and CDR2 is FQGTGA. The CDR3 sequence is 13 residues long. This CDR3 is CASSSRRYNEQFF. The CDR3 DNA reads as TGTGCCAGCAGCTCCAGGAGATACAATGAGCAGTTCTTC.

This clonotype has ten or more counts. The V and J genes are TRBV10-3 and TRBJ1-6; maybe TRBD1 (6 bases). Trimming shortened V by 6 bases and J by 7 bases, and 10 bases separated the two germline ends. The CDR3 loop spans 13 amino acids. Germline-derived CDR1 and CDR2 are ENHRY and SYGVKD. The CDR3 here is CAIREGGNSPLHF. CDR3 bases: TGTGCCATCAGGGAGGGGGGGAATTCACCCCTCCACTTT.

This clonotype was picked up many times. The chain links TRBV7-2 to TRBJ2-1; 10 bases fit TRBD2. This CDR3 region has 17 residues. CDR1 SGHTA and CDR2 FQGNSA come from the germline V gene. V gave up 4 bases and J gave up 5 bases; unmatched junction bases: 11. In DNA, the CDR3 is TGTGCCAGCAGCTCATCGGCTGGGACTAGCGCTCACAATGAGCAGTTCTTC. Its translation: CASSSSAGTSAHNEQFF.

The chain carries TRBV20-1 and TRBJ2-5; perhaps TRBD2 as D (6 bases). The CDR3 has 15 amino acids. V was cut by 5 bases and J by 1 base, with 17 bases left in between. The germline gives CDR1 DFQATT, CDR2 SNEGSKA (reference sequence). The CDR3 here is CSASFRGIGQETQYF. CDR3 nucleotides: TGCAGTGCTTCCTTTCGCGGGATAGGCCAAGAGACCCAGTACTTC.

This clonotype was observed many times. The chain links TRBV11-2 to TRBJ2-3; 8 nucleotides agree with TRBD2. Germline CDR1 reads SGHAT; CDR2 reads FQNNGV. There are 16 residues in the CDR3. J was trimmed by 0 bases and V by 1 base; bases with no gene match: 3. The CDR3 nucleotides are TGTGCCAGCAGCTTAGTCCTAGCGGGCAGCACAGATACGCAGTATTTT. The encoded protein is CASSLVLAGSTDTQYF. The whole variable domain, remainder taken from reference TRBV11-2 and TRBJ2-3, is EAGVAQSPRYKIIEKRQSVAFWCNPISGHATLYWYQQILGQGPKLLIQFQNNGVVDDSQLPKDRFSAERLKGVDSTLKIQPAKLEDSAVYLCASSLVLAGSTDTQYFGPGTRLTVL.

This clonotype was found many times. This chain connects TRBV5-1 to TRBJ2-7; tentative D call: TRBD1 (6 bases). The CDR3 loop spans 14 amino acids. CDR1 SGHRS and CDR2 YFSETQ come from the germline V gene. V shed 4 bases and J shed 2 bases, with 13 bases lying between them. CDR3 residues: CASSQGPLAYEQYF. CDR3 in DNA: TGCGCCAGCAGCCAGGGGCCGCTAGCCTACGAGCAGTACTTC. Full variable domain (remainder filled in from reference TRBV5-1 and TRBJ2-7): KAGVTQTPRYLIKTRGQQVTLSCSPISGHRSVSWYQQTPGQGLQFLFEYFSETQRNKGNFPGRFSGRQFSNSRSEMNVSTLELGDSALYLCASSQGPLAYEQYFGPGTRLTVT.

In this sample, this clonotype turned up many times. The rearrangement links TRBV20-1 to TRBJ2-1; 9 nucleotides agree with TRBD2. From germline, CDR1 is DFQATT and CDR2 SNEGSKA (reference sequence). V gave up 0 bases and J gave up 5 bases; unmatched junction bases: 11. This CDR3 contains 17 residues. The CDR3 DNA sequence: TGCAGTGCTAGAGATCAGAGAAGGCCTAGCGGGAACAATGAGCAGTTCTTC. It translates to CSARDQRRPSGNNEQFF.

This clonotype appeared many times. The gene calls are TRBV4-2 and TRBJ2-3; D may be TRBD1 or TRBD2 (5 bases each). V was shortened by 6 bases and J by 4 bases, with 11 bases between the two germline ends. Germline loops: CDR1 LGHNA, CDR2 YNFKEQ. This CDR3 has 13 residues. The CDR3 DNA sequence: TGTGCCAGCAGGGGGGATCGATCAGATACGCAGTATTTT. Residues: CASRGDRSDTQYF.

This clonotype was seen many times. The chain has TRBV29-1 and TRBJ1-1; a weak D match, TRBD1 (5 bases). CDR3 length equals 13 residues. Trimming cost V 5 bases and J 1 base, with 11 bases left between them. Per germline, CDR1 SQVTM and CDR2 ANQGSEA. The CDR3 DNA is TGCAGCGTTTCGGCCGGGGCGAACACTGAAGCTTTCTTT. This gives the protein CSVSAGANTEAFF.